This entry is about one T cell receptor beta chain. The data were taken from a study of beta chain features in type 1 diabetes. The germline gives CDR1 SGDLS, CDR2 YYNGEE. The CDR3 sequence is 18 residues long. The J segment lost 1 base and the V segment lost 0 bases, leaving 8 bases of the junction unmatched. cDNA synthesis used the whole RNA isolate, giving expressed TCRB sequences. The repertoire was sequenced with immunoSEQ multiplex PCR; TCRdb's copy has only in-frame clones and lacks some. The sample has 900,000 or so clones, 15% to 20% seen once. The TCR was taken from a woman younger than 35 in good health. V gene TRBV9 combines with J gene TRBJ2-3; 10 bases fit TRBD2. The sequenced sample was naive CD4+ T cells from blood. The CDR3 loop is CASSVGASGSIGTDTQYF. The CDR3 DNA reads TGTGCCAGCAGCGTAGGAGCTAGCGGGAGTATCGGCACAGATACGCAGTATTTT.